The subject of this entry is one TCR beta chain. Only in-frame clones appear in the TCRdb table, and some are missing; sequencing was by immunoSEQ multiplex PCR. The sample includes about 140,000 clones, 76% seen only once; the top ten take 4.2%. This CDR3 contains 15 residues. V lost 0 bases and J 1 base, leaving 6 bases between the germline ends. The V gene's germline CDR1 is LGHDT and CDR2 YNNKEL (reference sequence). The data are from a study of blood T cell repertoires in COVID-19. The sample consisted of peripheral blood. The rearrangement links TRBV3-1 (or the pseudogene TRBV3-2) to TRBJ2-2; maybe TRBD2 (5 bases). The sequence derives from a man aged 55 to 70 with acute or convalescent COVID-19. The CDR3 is CASSQDRGNTGELFF. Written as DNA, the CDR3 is TGTGCCAGCAGCCAAGATCGGGGGAACACCGGGGAGCTGTTTTTT.